This T cell receptor (beta chain) was profiled in a study of blood T cell repertoires in COVID-19. The CDR3 extends over 15 amino acids. The V segment lost 2 bases and the J segment 6 bases; nucleotides outside the gene matches: 7. Germline V gene sequence: CDR1 MNHEY, CDR2 SMNVEV (reference sequence). Original methodology: Reference gene primer amplification gave nucleated cell count estimates. Sequencing used immunoSEQ multiplex PCR; TCRdb keeps in-frame clones, though not all of them. The V and J calls and clone size come from that table; D and trimming were worked out from the DNA. This table has around 310,000 clones, 90% appearing once.

Sample: peripheral blood. This clonotype originated in a woman aged 40-49 years with COVID-19, enrolled during active disease. This chain uses TRBV27 with TRBJ2-1, with TRBD2 matching 7 bases. The DNA for the CDR3 is TGTGCCAGCAGTTTAGTCGGATCGGGGGGCAATGAGCAGTTCTTC. Its translation: CASSLVGSGGNEQFF.